This T cell receptor beta chain originates from a study of T cells in localized non-small cell lung cancer. A word on this clone: Its matching antigen is unknown.

The protocol was immunoSEQ multiplex PCR, while the TCRdb copy is restricted to in-frame clones and leaves out a portion. The sample consists of some 18,000 clones, roughly 80% of them appearing once. This CDR3 region has 13 residues. V was cut by 1 base and J by 10 bases, with 11 bases left in between. The germline V gene has CDR1 SGHDN and CDR2 FVKESK. Study-wide points: Adjacent lung tissue had a median approximately 61 of the top 100 clones found in the tumor. Density of T cells in blood, when higher, went with longer overall survival. Among the tissues sampled, uninvolved adjacent lung had the highest T cell clonality, above tumor. Only one tumor region was sequenced, so heterogeneity remains possible.

This receptor was taken from a man between 40 and 69 years old with stage I lung adenocarcinoma. The genes are TRBV14 and TRBJ2-1; D unclear. Sequenced here: peripheral blood, sampled before any cancer treatment. The CDR3 DNA sequence: TGTGCCAGCAGCCAAGCCCGGGCTTGGGAGCAGTTCTTC. The encoded protein is CASSQARAWEQFF.